The following is a TCR beta chain sequence with its context. This CDR3 contains 14 residues. The germline V gene has CDR1 SGHRS and CDR2 YFSETQ. With 1 base removed from V and 3 bases from J, the gap between germline ends came to 8 bases. Per the study methods: Reference gene primers were amplified, and this amplification served to estimate nucleated cell counts. Sequencing used immunoSEQ multiplex PCR; TCRdb keeps in-frame clones, though not all of them. From that table come the V and J calls and clone size; the DNA was used to work out D and trimming. The sample carries about 80,000 clones, roughly 88% recorded once. The record originates from a study of blood T cell repertoires in COVID-19. Overall study: Acute-phase and convalescent COVID-19 samples originated in the United States, Italy and Spain. PBMCs, B-cell-depleted T cells, or T cells were the source of the cDNA or gDNA that made up the material.

The sequence came from a woman aged 80 or older with acute or convalescent COVID-19. The sample consisted of peripheral blood. V usage is TRBV5-1 and J usage is TRBJ2-1, with D unresolved. The CDR3: CASSLTVSYNEQFF. The CDR3, as DNA: TGCGCCAGCAGCTTGACAGTGAGCTACAATGAGCAGTTCTTC.